Detailed here is one T cell receptor beta chain. The cohort comprised adults aged roughly 18 to 100 years residing in approximately 25 US areas. Exposed volunteers were people who met a COVID-19 case within 2 weeks before study entry. The data are from a study of blood T cell repertoires in COVID-19. For the study at large: Sources were T cells, B-cell-depleted T cells, or PBMCs; the material itself was cDNA or gDNA.

The CDR3 is 13 amino acids. CDR1 and CDR2 (germline): SGHRS, YFSETQ. Trimming took 4 bases from V and 1 from J, leaving 8 bases between them. How the authors handled the data: The assay estimated nucleated cells by amplifying reference gene primers. Only in-frame clones appear in the TCRdb table, and some are missing; sequencing was by immunoSEQ multiplex PCR. V and J calls and clone size are as listed in that table; D and trimming were resolved from the DNA. Of roughly 250,000 clones listed, 83% are singletons. This clonotype was obtained from a woman between 40 and 55 years old who had been exposed to COVID-19. The V gene is TRBV5-1, the J gene TRBJ1-1, with D possibly TRBD1 on 6 matching bases. The source material was PBMCs or T cells enriched from blood (not recorded which). CDR3 region: CASSMGQNTEAFF. In DNA, the CDR3 is TGCGCCAGCAGCATGGGACAGAACACTGAAGCTTTCTTT.